This paragraph reports one T cell receptor beta chain. What it binds is not known. The V and J ends lost 6 bases and 2 bases respectively, with 4 bases between them. The germline V gene has CDR1 KGHDR and CDR2 SFDVKD. This CDR3 contains 13 residues. The sample belongs to a study of yellow fever vaccine responses in identical twins. Findings and limits, study-wide: Vaccine T cell responses of twins reportedly seemed partly convergent and partly personalized.

TCRdb used MiXCR to reprocess the RT-PCR reads, holding one entry per CDR3 protein. The sample contains some 20,000 distinct CDR3 sequences, about three quarters of which appear only once. The TCR was taken from a woman aged 18-35 years who received the yellow fever vaccine. V gene TRBV24-1 combines with J gene TRBJ1-6; D is unclear. The source was T cells from blood (PBMCs), unsorted or a sorted subset (not recorded which), collected before or after yellow fever vaccination (not recorded which). This CDR3 is CATSRTYNSPLHF. The CDR3 nucleotides are TGTGCCACCAGTAGGACCTATAATTCACCCCTCCACTTT.